This record looks at one T cell receptor beta chain sequence and its context. These data come from a study of blood T cell repertoires in COVID-19. Study information: COVID-19 samples collected from the United States, Italy and Spain covered acute and convalescent phases.

There are 15 residues in the CDR3. V was shortened by 5 bases and J by 9 bases, with 21 bases between the two germline ends. Germline CDR1 is SGHRS and CDR2 is YFSETQ. Produced via immunoSEQ multiplex PCR; TCRdb's table is partial and in-frame only. Of about 180,000 clones listed, approximately 85% are singletons. The specimen sequenced was peripheral blood. This rearrangement joins TRBV5-1 to TRBJ2-1; possibly TRBD2 for D (5 bases). The TCR originated in a human donor with active or convalescent COVID-19. The donor label of this sample is uncertain. The CDR3 protein is CASSLHTNREGEQFF. The CDR3 DNA reads TGCGCCAGCAGTCTCCACACTAACCGGGAAGGTGAGCAGTTCTTC. Looking up the rest from reference TRBV5-1 and TRBJ2-1 gives the full variable domain: KAGVTQTPRYLIKTRGQQVTLSCSPISGHRSVSWYQQTPGQGLQFLFEYFSETQRNKGNFPGRFSGRQFSNSRSEMNVSTLELGDSALYLCASSLHTNREGEQFFGPGTRLTVL.